This T cell receptor (beta chain) was captured by sequencing in a study of T cells after posttransplantation cyclophosphamide. Regarding the study as a whole: TRB clonality was highly associated with recipient CMV seropositivity and reactivation. Skin or GI-infiltrating T cells shared few TRB sequences with blood. Donor CD8+ memory clones often dominated recipient blood repertoires at later times.

Assay: immunoSEQ multiplex PCR; the TCRdb copy retains only in-frame clones and omits some. The repertoire has 35,000 to 45,000 clones, none seen only once; the ten largest take 2% to 3%. Germline V gives CDR1 MNHEY, CDR2 SVGAGI. CDR3 length equals 13 residues. With 3 bases clipped from V and 3 bases from J, the junction kept 1 base outside the gene matches. This clone occurred many times. Its target is not known. This TCR derives from a man aged 35 to 55 in good health, CMV-negative, and a related stem cell transplant donor. The sequenced material came from PBMCs. The V gene is TRBV6-5, the J gene TRBJ1-1; 7 bases line up with TRBD1. This CDR3 is CASSYDRDTEAFF. Written as DNA, the CDR3 is TGTGCCAGCAGTTATGACAGGGACACTGAAGCTTTCTTT.